The 4 T cell receptor beta chains below come from one sample, sequenced in a study of shared clonotypes between healthy human individuals. Libraries were prepared by immunoSEQ multiplex PCR; TCRdb keeps only in-frame clonotypes and omits some of them. The sample has around 2.1 million clones, approximately 94% seen once. Positive CCR7 selection of CD45RO-negative cells yielded the naive CD8 cells, and terminally differentiated effector memory CD45RA+ cells were excluded. Material for sequencing was naive CD8+ T cells from PBMCs. All receptors derive from a young man in good health. Some clones in this sample may be carry-over from other donors' samples.

This sequence joins TRBV5-1 and TRBJ2-7; 7 positions match TRBD1. The CDR3 sequence is 13 residues long. The junction had 7 bases not matched to a gene; V was cut back by 4 bases and J by 6 bases. CDR1 SGHRS and CDR2 YFSETQ come from the germline V gene. CDR3 nucleotides: TGCGCCAGCAGCCTGGGGGACAGCCTCGAGCAGTACTTC. This encodes CASSLGDSLEQYF.

The rearrangement links TRBV7-8 to TRBJ2-7; 7 bases agree with TRBD1. V shed 2 bases, J shed 5 bases, and the junction held 6 bases outside the gene matches. The V gene's germline CDR1 is SGHVS and CDR2 FQNEAQ. This CDR3 contains 14 residues. The DNA of the CDR3 is TGTGCCAGCAGCTTAACAGGGGCGAGAAACGAGCAGTACTTC. Protein: CASSLTGARNEQYF.

The chain combines TRBV9 with TRBJ2-5; no clear D. V gave up 1 base and J gave up 2 bases, with 6 bases separating them. Per the germline V gene, CDR1 is SGDLS and CDR2 is YYNGEE. The CDR3 is made up of 13 amino acids. CDR3 protein: CASSVNRQETQYF. CDR3 DNA: TGTGCCAGCAGCGTAAACCGACAAGAGACCCAGTACTTC.

The chain employs TRBV2 and TRBJ2-3; 9 positions agree with TRBD1. With 3 bases clipped from V and 5 bases from J, the junction kept 9 bases outside the gene matches. Germline assignment: CDR1 SNHLY and CDR2 FYNNEI. The CDR3 runs 16 residues. CDR3 loop: CASSDFGTGYQDTQYF. The CDR3 nucleotides are TGTGCCAGCAGTGACTTCGGGACAGGGTATCAAGATACGCAGTATTTT.